This is a list of T cell receptor beta chains from one sample in a study of cytomegalovirus exposure and HLA in healthy donors. TCRdb keeps only in-frame clones here, not all; method: immunoSEQ multiplex PCR. This sample's clone table lists about 140,000 clones. Sequenced material: PBMCs. Receptors were obtained from a man aged 40-50 years in good health and CMV-seronegative. Each CDR3 is given with its conserved first and last residue. The order of the fields is J gene, D gene, V gene, CDR3 protein, CDR3 DNA. A D gene is named only where the DNA matches it firmly.

TRBJ1-1,.,TRBV19,CASSFVDFQNTEAFF,TGTGCCAGTAGTTTTGTAGACTTTCAGAACACTGAAGCTTTCTTT
TRBJ2-7,TRBD2,TRBV19,CASSINWGGKGYEQYF,TGTGCCAGTAGTATCAACTGGGGGGGAAAAGGCTACGAGCAGTACTTC
TRBJ1-2,TRBD1,TRBV29-1,CSVGDRGRAYNYGYTF,TGCAGCGTGGGAGACAGGGGGCGAGCGTATAACTATGGCTACACCTTC
TRBJ2-1,.,TRBV6-5,CASRRDSSNNEQFF,TGTGCCAGCAGACGGGATAGCTCAAACAATGAGCAGTTCTTC
TRBJ2-7,.,TRBV7-9,CASSPKGGAAYYEQYF,TGTGCCAGCAGCCCCAAAGGGGGGGCCGCTTACTACGAGCAGTACTTC
TRBJ2-5,.,TRBV19,CASSPTGWGETQYF,TGTGCCAGTAGTCCGACAGGTTGGGGTGAGACCCAGTACTTC
TRBJ2-7,TRBD1,TRBV15,CATSRDSSDRAYEQYF,TGTGCCACCAGCAGAGATTCATCGGACAGGGCCTACGAGCAGTACTTC
TRBJ2-7,.,TRBV7-8,CASSLRGQPLYEQYF,TGTGCCAGCAGCTTACGAGGACAGCCACTTTACGAGCAGTACTTC
TRBJ2-4,.,TRBV28,CASSPRGSAKNIQYF,TGTGCCAGCAGCCCTAGGGGGTCGGCCAAAAACATTCAGTACTTC
TRBJ2-5,TRBD2,TRBV7-9,CASSIRLAGEETQYF,TGTGCCAGCAGCATCAGACTAGCGGGGGAAGAGACCCAGTACTTC
TRBJ2-3,.,TRBV21-1,CASIRQGDTDTQYF,TGTGCCAGCATCCGACAGGGGGACACAGATACGCAGTATTTT
TRBJ2-2,.,TRBV14,CASSHFDTGELFF,TGTGCCAGCAGCCACTTCGACACCGGGGAGCTGTTTTTT
TRBJ2-7,.,TRBV7-9,CASSLGTGYYEQYF,TGTGCCAGCAGCTTAGGTACGGGATACTACGAGCAGTACTTC
TRBJ2-1,.,TRBV5-1,CASSPQGGSSYNEQFF,TGCGCCAGCAGCCCTCAGGGTGGAAGCTCCTACAATGAGCAGTTCTTC
TRBJ2-1,.,TRBV11-1,CASSLVPDSYNEQFF,TGTGCCAGCAGCTTAGTCCCGGACAGCTACAATGAGCAGTTCTTC
TRBJ1-1,.,TRBV7-9,CASSFDREAFF,TGTGCCAGCAGCTTCGACAGAGAAGCTTTCTTT
TRBJ2-3,.,TRBV11-3,CASSLGSASTDTQYF,TGTGCCAGCAGCTTAGGTAGCGCAAGCACAGATACGCAGTATTTT
TRBJ2-7,.,TRBV18,CASSPNGDYGEQYF,TGTGCCAGCTCACCAAACGGCGACTACGGCGAGCAGTACTTC
TRBJ2-5,TRBD2,TRBV4-3,CASSHGLAEETQYF,TGCGCCAGCAGCCACGGACTAGCGGAGGAGACCCAGTACTTC
TRBJ1-1,.,TRBV5-4,CASSLTGLTFF,TGTGCCAGCAGCTTGACAGGCTTGACTTTCTTT
TRBJ2-6,TRBD1,TRBV7-9,CASSLAGGSSGANVLTF,TGTGCCAGCAGCTTAGCAGGGGGCAGCTCTGGGGCCAACGTCCTGACTTTC
TRBJ1-4,.,TRBV7-9,CASSLVVEKLFF,TGTGCCAGCAGCTTAGTAGTTGAAAAACTGTTTTTT
TRBJ2-5,TRBD2,TRBV19,CASSISSGGGETQYF,TGTGCCAGTAGTATTTCCAGCGGGGGGGGAGAGACCCAGTACTTC
TRBJ1-2,TRBD1,TRBV9,CASSVGQGAEYGYTF,TGTGCCAGCAGCGTAGGACAGGGGGCGGAGTATGGCTACACCTTC
TRBJ2-3,.,TRBV5-1,CASSLAVRGFTDTQYF,TGCGCCAGCAGCTTGGCCGTGCGGGGTTTCACAGATACGCAGTATTTT
TRBJ2-7,.,TRBV6-4,CASSDPRAGQYF,TGTGCCAGCAGTGACCCTCGAGCGGGGCAGTACTTC
TRBJ2-7,TRBD1,TRBV29-1,CSVTGTGLYEQYF,TGCAGCGTTACCGGGACAGGGCTCTACGAGCAGTACTTC
TRBJ2-5,.,TRBV5-4,CASSPLETKGETQYF,TGTGCCAGCAGCCCACTGGAAACAAAGGGGGAGACCCAGTACTTC